One and the same sample provided the 22 T cell receptor beta chains below, sequenced in a study of identical twins. TCRdb fed the 5' RACE reads into MiXCR, producing one record per CDR3 protein. Seen here are hundreds of thousands of distinct CDR3 sequences, about 14% observed once, and the top ten hold around 8.9%. The sample taken for sequencing was memory (CD45RO+) T cells sorted from blood. The receptor set was obtained from a woman aged 18-35 years in good health.

This chain connects TRBV6-2 or TRBV6-3 to TRBJ2-1, with 7 nucleotides matching TRBD2. The germline V gene encodes CDR1 MNHEY and CDR2 SVGEGT. The CDR3 contains 15 residues. V dropped 7 bases and J dropped 3; count of bases not matched to a gene: 9. Here the CDR3 reads CASIWRASGYNEQFF. DNA for the CDR3: TGTGCCAGCATTTGGAGGGCTAGCGGCTACAATGAGCAGTTCTTC.

This clonotype was counted at least ten times. The chain links TRBV12-3 or TRBV12-4 to TRBJ1-1; no clear D gene. V was cut by 1 base and J by 2 bases, with 8 bases left in between. This CDR3 region has 14 residues. The CDR3 loop reads CASSLGTANTEAFF. The DNA for the CDR3 is TGTGCCAGCAGTTTAGGGACGGCAAACACTGAAGCTTTCTTT.

The rearrangement uses TRBV2 and TRBJ2-5; D possibly corresponds to TRBD2 (6 bases). The ends were cut back, 5 bases at V and 5 bases at J, with 12 bases in the middle. Germline-derived CDR1 and CDR2 are SNHLY and FYNNEI. The CDR3 totals 13 residues. CDR3 DNA: TGTGCCAGCAGTTCTAGCGCCTGGGAGACCCAGTACTTC. The encoded protein is CASSSSAWETQYF.

This clonotype was counted between two and nine times. The chain recombines TRBV3-1 with TRBJ1-2; possibly TRBD1 for D (6 bases). There are 14 residues in the CDR3. V gave up 0 bases and J gave up 4 bases, with 9 bases separating them. The V gene's germline CDR1 is LGHDT and CDR2 YNNKEL (reference sequence). The CDR3 spells CASSQDTGTYGYTF. DNA of the CDR3: TGTGCCAGCAGCCAAGACACAGGGACCTATGGCTACACCTTC.

V is TRBV6-4 and J is TRBJ2-5, with D uncertain. The CDR3 has 15 residues. Germline assignment: CDR1 MRHNA and CDR2 SNTAGT. Trimming shortened V by 0 bases and J by 5 bases, and 13 bases separated the two germline ends. CDR3 region: CASSDSEPGRETQYF. The CDR3 DNA reads as TGTGCCAGCAGTGACTCGGAACCAGGTCGCGAGACCCAGTACTTC.

The sample holds a few counts of this clonotype. The chain joins TRBV5-4 to TRBJ2-1; D might be TRBD1 (5 bases). The germline gives CDR1 SGHNT, CDR2 YYREEE (reference sequence). The CDR3 runs 13 residues. Trimming cost V 5 bases and J 3 bases, with 9 bases left between them. The CDR3 DNA reads TGTGCCAGCAGGTTTGACAGCTACAATGAGCAGTTCTTC. Translation: CASRFDSYNEQFF.

This clonotype has more than one count but fewer than ten. The V gene is TRBV6-1, the J gene TRBJ2-7; no firm D call. V shed 6 bases and J shed 0 bases, with 12 bases lying between them. Germline CDR1 reads MNHNS; CDR2 reads SASEGT. The CDR3 length is 14 residues. CDR3 in amino acids: CASRETPSSYEQYF. Written as DNA, the CDR3 is TGTGCCAGCAGGGAGACGCCGAGCTCCTACGAGCAGTACTTC.

There are a few counts of this clonotype. This chain joins TRBV28 and TRBJ2-4, with D unclear. CDR1 is MDHEN, CDR2 SYDVKM, per germline. V gave up 4 bases and J gave up 6 bases, with 7 bases separating them. The CDR3 spans 12 residues. CDR3 DNA: TGTGCCAGCAGTTCGTCCCCAAACATTCAGTACTTC. It specifies CASSSSPNIQYF.

DNA for the CDR3: TGTGCCAGCAGCCAATCCGGGACTAGCATTTCCTACGAGCAGTACTTC. It specifies CASSQSGTSISYEQYF. V usage is TRBV2 and J usage is TRBJ2-7; TRBD2 matches 9 bases. The CDR3 length is 16 residues. The germline CDR1 and CDR2 sequences are SNHLY and FYNNEI. Unmatched junction bases numbered 10, after V lost 6 bases and J lost 1 base.

In this sample, this clonotype turned up many times. V and J are TRBV20-1 and TRBJ2-3; 10 bases fit TRBD2. This CDR3 has 13 residues. The junction had 2 bases not matched to a gene; V was cut back by 3 bases and J by 5 bases. The germline V gene encodes CDR1 DFQATT and CDR2 SNEGSKA (reference sequence). The CDR3 DNA follows: TGCAGTGCTAGCTTAGCGGGGGGAGATACGCAGTATTTT. It encodes CSASLAGGDTQYF.

This clonotype has more than one count but fewer than ten. V usage is TRBV12-5 and J usage is TRBJ2-3; no clear D. The germline gives CDR1 LGHNT, CDR2 FRNRAP. This CDR3 comprises 14 residues. The ends were cut back, 3 bases at V and 2 bases at J, with 9 bases in the middle. CDR3 region: CASGLGVSTDTQYF. Here the CDR3 DNA reads TGTGCTAGTGGTTTAGGAGTCTCCACAGATACGCAGTATTTT.

The chain combines TRBV9 with TRBJ2-1, with 7 bases lining up with TRBD2. Germline assignment: CDR1 SGDLS and CDR2 YYNGEE. The V segment lost 0 bases and the J segment 4 bases; nucleotides outside the gene matches: 7. This CDR3 has 16 amino acids. The CDR3 loop reads CASSVVGSGLYNEQFF. The CDR3 DNA sequence: TGTGCCAGCAGCGTAGTTGGTAGCGGGCTATACAATGAGCAGTTCTTC.

This clonotype was seen a few times. This sequence joins TRBV2 and TRBJ1-5, with D possibly being TRBD1 (5 bases). Trimming removed 6 bases at V and 0 bases at J, with 6 bases between. Looked up from germline, CDR1 is SNHLY and CDR2 is FYNNEI. The CDR3 runs 13 residues. The CDR3: CASRTDSNQPQHF. CDR3 nucleotides: TGTGCCAGCAGGACAGATAGCAATCAGCCCCAGCATTTT.

The V and J genes are TRBV4-3 and TRBJ2-6; tentative D call: TRBD1 (6 bases). V was cut by 1 base and J by 1 base, with 11 bases left in between. The CDR3 loop spans 17 amino acids. In germline, CDR1 is LGHNA, CDR2 YSLEER. The DNA of the CDR3 is TGCGCCAGCAGCCAAGTTAATACAGGGTCTGGGGCCAACGTCCTGACTTTC. Amino acids: CASSQVNTGSGANVLTF.

The gene calls are TRBV28 and TRBJ2-1; D is unresolved. The CDR3 length is 14 residues. Germline CDR1 MDHEN, CDR2 SYDVKM. The V gene lost 2 bases and the J gene lost 2 bases, with 7 bases spanning the gap. The DNA of the CDR3 is TGTGCCAGCAGTTTAAGAGATCCCTACAATGAGCAGTTCTTC. The encoded protein is CASSLRDPYNEQFF.

For the CDR3, the DNA is TGCAGCGTTGGTAGCGGCACCCCAGGGGGGCAGTACTTC. Its protein product is CSVGSGTPGGQYF. V is TRBV29-1 and J is TRBJ2-7, with D possibly being TRBD1 (7 bases). The V end lost 4 bases, the J end lost 9 bases, and 19 bases lay between the germline ends. This CDR3 comprises 13 residues. Germline V CDR1 and CDR2: SQVTM, ANQGSEA.

This clonotype has at least ten counts. The chain joins TRBV29-1 to TRBJ1-4; 9 positions match TRBD1. V lost 6 bases, J lost 7 bases, and 6 bases stayed unmatched. Germline assignment: CDR1 SQVTM and CDR2 ANQGSEA. CDR3 size: 13 residues. This chain's CDR3 is CSVARDRAEKLFF. For the CDR3, the DNA is TGCAGCGTCGCCCGGGACAGGGCTGAAAAACTGTTTTTT. Based on the CDR3 plus reference TRBV29-1 and TRBJ1-4, the full variable domain is SAVISQKPSRDICQRGTSLTIQCQVDSQVTMMFWYRQQPGQSLTLIATANQGSEATYESGFVIDKFPISRPNLTFSTLTVSNMSPEDSSIYLCSVARDRAEKLFFGSGTQLSVL.

This clonotype was recorded a few times. The V and J genes are TRBV20-1 and TRBJ2-7; 14 nucleotides align to TRBD2. The V segment lost 6 bases and the J segment 4 bases; nucleotides outside the gene matches: 5. The germline V gene encodes CDR1 DFQATT and CDR2 SNEGSKA (reference sequence). There are 14 residues in the CDR3. CDR3 DNA sequence: TGCAGTGCCGGGACTAGCGGGGGCCTTTACGAGCAGTACTTC. Translation gives CSAGTSGGLYEQYF.

This clonotype has a count of ten or more. The rearrangement joins TRBV7-2 to TRBJ2-5, with 7 bases lining up with TRBD2. Trimming cost V 2 bases and J 5 bases; bases outside gene matches: 11. Germline CDR1 SGHTA, CDR2 FQGNSA. The CDR3 sequence is 16 residues long. The CDR3 sequence is CASSLRGREGRETQYF. The DNA for the CDR3 is TGTGCCAGCAGCTTACGGGGCAGGGAGGGCCGGGAGACCCAGTACTTC.

Only a few counts were recorded for this clonotype. The chain couples TRBV20-1 to TRBJ2-3; a weak D match, TRBD1 (6 bases). Germline CDR1 DFQATT, CDR2 SNEGSKA (reference sequence). Trimming stripped 4 bases from V and 1 base from J, with 12 bases between. This CDR3 comprises 14 residues. CDR3 amino acids: CSAKDRLRTDTQYF. CDR3 DNA: TGCAGTGCTAAAGACAGGCTTCGCACAGATACGCAGTATTTT.

The rearrangement links TRBV5-6 to TRBJ2-2; no clear D gene. The ends were cut back, 2 bases at V and 7 bases at J, with 9 bases in the middle. The CDR3 extends over 13 amino acids. Per the germline V gene, CDR1 is SGHDT and CDR2 is YYEEEE. CDR3 DNA sequence: TGTGCCAGCAGCTTTGACTTTAACGGGGAGCTGTTTTTT. Residues: CASSFDFNGELFF.

The chain recombines TRBV11-2 with TRBJ2-3; no firm D call. There are 14 residues in the CDR3. The V gene's germline CDR1 is SGHAT and CDR2 FQNNGV. Trimming took off 5 bases at V and 3 bases at J, with 12 bases between the two ends. CDR3 sequence (DNA): TGTGCCAGCAGCGCCGCTATGAGTACAGATACGCAGTATTTT. Translating it yields CASSAAMSTDTQYF.